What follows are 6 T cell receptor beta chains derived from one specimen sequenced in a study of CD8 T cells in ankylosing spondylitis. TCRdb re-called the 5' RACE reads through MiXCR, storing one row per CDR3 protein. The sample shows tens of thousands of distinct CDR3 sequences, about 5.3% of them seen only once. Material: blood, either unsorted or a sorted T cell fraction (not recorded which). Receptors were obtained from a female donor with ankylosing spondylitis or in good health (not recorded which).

The CDR3 reads CASSAPGALAYEQYF. The CDR3 bases are TGTGCCAGCAGCGCTCCCGGGGCCTTGGCCTACGAGCAGTACTTC. The rearrangement uses TRBV9 and TRBJ2-7; D might be TRBD1 or TRBD2, each matching 5 bases. Trimming stripped 3 bases from V and 2 bases from J, with 15 bases between. Germline values: CDR1 SGDLS, CDR2 YYNGEE. This CDR3 has 15 amino acids.

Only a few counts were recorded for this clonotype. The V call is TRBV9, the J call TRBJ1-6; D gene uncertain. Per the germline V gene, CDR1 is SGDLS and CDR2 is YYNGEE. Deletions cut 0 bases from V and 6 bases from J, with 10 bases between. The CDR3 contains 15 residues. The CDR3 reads CASSVGRVGNSPLHF. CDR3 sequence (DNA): TGTGCCAGCAGCGTAGGCCGGGTTGGTAATTCACCCCTCCACTTT.

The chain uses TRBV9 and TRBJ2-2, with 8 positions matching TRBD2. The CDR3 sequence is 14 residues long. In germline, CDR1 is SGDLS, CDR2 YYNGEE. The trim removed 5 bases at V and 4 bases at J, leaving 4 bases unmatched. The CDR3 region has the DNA TGTGCCAGCAGACCCGGGACTAGCACCGGGGAGCTGTTTTTT. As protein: CASRPGTSTGELFF. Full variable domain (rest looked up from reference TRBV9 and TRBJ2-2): DSGVTQTPKHLITATGQRVTLRCSPRSGDLSVYWYQQSLDQGLQFLIQYYNGEERAKGNILERFSAQQFPDLHSELNLSSLELGDSALYFCASRPGTSTGELFFGEGSRLTVL.

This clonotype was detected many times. This CDR3 reads CASSVGSGGPAETQYF. The CDR3 nucleotides are TGTGCCAGCAGCGTGGGTAGCGGGGGTCCGGCGGAGACCCAGTACTTC. V gene TRBV9 combines with J gene TRBJ2-5; 9 positions match TRBD2. The CDR3 is 16 residues long. Germline V gene lookup returns CDR1 SGDLS and CDR2 YYNGEE. Losses at the gene ends were 2 bases for V and 5 bases for J; bases not matched to a gene: 10.

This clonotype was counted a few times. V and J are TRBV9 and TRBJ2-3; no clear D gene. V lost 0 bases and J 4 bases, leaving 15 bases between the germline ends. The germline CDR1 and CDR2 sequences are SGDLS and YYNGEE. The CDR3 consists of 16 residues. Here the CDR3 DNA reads TGTGCCAGCAGCGTAGGGAGTATGTCCCGGGCAGATACGCAGTATTTT. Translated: CASSVGSMSRADTQYF.

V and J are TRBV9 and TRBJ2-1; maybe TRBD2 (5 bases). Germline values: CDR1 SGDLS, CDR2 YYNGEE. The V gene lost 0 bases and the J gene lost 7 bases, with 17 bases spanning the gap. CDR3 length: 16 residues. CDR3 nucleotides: TGTGCCAGCAGCGTAGCGACTGGACTCATAGTGAATGAGCAGTTCTTC. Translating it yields CASSVATGLIVNEQFF.